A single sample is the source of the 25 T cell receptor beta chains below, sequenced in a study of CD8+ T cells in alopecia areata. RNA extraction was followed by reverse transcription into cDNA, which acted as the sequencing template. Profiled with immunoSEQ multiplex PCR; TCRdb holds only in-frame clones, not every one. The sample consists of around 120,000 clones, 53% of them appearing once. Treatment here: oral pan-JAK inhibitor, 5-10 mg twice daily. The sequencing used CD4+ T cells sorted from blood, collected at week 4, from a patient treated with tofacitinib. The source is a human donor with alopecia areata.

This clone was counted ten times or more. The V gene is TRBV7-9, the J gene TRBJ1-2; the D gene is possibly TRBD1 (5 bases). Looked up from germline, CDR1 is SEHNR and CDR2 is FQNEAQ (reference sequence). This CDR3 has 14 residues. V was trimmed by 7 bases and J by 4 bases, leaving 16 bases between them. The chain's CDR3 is CASTLVGETYGYTF. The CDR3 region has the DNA TGTGCCAGCACACTGGTAGGGGAGACCTATGGCTACACCTTC.

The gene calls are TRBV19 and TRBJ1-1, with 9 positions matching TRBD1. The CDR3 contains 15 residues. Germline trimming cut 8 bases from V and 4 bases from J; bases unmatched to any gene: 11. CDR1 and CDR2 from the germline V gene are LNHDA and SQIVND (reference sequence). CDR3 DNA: TGTGCCAGTGGCAGGGGACAGGGAGGGTTCACTGAAGCTTTCTTT. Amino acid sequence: CASGRGQGGFTEAFF.

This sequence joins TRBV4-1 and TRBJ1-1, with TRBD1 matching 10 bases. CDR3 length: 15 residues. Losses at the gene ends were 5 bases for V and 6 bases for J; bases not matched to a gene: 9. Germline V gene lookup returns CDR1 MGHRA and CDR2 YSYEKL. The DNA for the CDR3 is TGCGCCAGCAGCAAACAGACAGGGGGCTACGCTGAAGCTTTCTTT. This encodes CASSKQTGGYAEAFF.

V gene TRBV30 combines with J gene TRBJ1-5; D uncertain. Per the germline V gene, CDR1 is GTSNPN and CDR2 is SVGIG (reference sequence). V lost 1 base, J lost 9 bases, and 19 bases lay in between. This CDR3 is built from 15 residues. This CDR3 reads CAWSATRNMVGPQHF. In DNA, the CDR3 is TGTGCCTGGAGTGCCACCAGGAATATGGTTGGGCCCCAGCATTTT.

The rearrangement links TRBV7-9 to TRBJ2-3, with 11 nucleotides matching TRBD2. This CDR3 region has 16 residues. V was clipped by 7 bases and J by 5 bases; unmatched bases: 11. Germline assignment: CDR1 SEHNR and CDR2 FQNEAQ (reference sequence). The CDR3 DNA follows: TGTGCCAGCATCGGTATAGCGGGAGGGCTCGAAGATACGCAGTATTTT. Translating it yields CASIGIAGGLEDTQYF. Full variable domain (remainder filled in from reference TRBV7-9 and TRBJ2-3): DTGVSQNPRHKITKRGQNVTFRCDPISEHNRLYWYRQTLGQGPEFLTYFQNEAQLEKSRLLSDRFSAERPKGSFSTLEIQRTEQGDSAMYLCASIGIAGGLEDTQYFGPGTRLTVL.

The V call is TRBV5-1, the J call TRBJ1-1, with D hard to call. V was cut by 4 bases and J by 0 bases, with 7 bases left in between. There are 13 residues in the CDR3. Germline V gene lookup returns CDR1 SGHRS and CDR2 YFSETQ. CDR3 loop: CASSPEMNTEAFF. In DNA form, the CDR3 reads TGCGCCAGCAGCCCCGAGATGAACACTGAAGCTTTCTTT.

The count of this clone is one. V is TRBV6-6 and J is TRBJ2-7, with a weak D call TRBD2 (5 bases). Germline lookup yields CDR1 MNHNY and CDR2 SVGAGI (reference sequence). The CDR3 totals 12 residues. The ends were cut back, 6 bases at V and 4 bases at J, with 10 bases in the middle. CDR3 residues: CASSGERYEQYF. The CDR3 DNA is TGTGCCAGCAGCGGGGAGCGATACGAGCAGTACTTC.

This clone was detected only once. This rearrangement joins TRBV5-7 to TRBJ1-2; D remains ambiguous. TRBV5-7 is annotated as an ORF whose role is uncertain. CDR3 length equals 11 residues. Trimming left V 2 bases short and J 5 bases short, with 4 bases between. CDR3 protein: CASSFKYGYTF. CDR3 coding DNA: TGTGCCAGCAGCTTCAAGTATGGCTACACCTTC.

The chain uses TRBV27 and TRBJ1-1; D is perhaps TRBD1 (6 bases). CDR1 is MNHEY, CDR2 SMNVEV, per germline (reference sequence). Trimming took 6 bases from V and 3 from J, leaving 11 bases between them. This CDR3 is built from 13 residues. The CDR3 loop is CASREDSHTEAFF. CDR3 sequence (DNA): TGTGCCAGCAGGGAGGACAGCCACACTGAAGCTTTCTTT.

The CDR3 DNA follows: TGTGCCTGGAGTGTCGTTGGGGTTGGTGAAGCTTTCTTT. This encodes CAWSVVGVGEAFF. J is TRBJ1-1 and V is TRBV30; no firm D call. Deletions cut 0 bases from V and 7 bases from J, with 12 bases between. The CDR3 contains 13 residues. CDR1 is GTSNPN, CDR2 SVGIG, per germline (reference sequence).

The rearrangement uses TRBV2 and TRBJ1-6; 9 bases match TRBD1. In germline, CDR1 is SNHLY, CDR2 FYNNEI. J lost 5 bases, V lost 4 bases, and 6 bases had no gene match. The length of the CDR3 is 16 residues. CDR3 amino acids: CASSGGQGGNNSPLHF. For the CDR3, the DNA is TGTGCCAGCAGTGGGGGACAGGGTGGTAATAATTCACCCCTCCACTTT.

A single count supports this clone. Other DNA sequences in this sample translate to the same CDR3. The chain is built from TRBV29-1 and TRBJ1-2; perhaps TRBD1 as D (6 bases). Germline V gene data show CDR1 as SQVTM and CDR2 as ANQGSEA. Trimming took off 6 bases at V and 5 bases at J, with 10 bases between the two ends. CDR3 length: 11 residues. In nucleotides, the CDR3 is TGCAGCGTCCAGGGGAATTATGGCTACACCTTC. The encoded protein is CSVQGNYGYTF.

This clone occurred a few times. The CDR3 coding sequence is TGTGCCAGCAGTCCTCGGGACAGCCCGTTAGACCGACCGACAAGCTACACCTTC. The encoded protein is CASSPRDSPLDRPTSYTF. The chain links TRBV27 to TRBJ1-2; 7 bases map to TRBD1. V shed 5 bases, J shed 9 bases, and the junction held 24 bases outside the gene matches. CDR1 and CDR2 (germline): MNHEY, SMNVEV (reference sequence). CDR3 size: 18 residues.

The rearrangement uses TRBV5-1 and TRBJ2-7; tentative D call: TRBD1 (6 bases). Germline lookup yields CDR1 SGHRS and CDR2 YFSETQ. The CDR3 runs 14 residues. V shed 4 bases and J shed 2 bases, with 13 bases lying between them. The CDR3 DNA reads TGCGCCAGCAGCAAGGACAGTCCACCCTACGAGCAGTACTTC. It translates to CASSKDSPPYEQYF.

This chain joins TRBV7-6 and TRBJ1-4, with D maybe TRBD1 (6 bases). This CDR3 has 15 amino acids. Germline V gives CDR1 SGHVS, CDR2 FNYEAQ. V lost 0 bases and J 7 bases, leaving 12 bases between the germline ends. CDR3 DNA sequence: TGTGCCAGCAGCTTAGCGGGACAATCCGGTGAAAAACTGTTTTTT. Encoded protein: CASSLAGQSGEKLFF.

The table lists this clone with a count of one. CDR3 DNA: TGTGCCAGAGGACAGCGAGAAGGGACCCAGTACTTC. Encoded protein: CARGQREGTQYF. The chain has TRBV2 and TRBJ2-5, with a tentative D call TRBD1 (6 bases). CDR1 is SNHLY and CDR2 is FYNNEI in the germline V gene. The CDR3 sequence is 12 residues long. With 9 bases removed from V and 7 bases from J, the gap between germline ends came to 15 bases.

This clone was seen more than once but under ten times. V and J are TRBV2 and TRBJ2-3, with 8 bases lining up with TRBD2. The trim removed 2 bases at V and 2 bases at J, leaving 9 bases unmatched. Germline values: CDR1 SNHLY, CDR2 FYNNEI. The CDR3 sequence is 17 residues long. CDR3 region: CASSEWSLAGNTDTQYF. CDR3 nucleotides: TGTGCCAGCAGTGAATGGAGTCTAGCGGGCAACACAGATACGCAGTATTTT.

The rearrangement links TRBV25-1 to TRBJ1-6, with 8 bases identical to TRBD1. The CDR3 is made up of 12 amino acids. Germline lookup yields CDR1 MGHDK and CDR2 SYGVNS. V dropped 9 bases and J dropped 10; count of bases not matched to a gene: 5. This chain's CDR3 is CASRQGASPLHF. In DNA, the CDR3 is TGTGCCAGTCGTCAGGGGGCGTCACCCCTCCACTTT.

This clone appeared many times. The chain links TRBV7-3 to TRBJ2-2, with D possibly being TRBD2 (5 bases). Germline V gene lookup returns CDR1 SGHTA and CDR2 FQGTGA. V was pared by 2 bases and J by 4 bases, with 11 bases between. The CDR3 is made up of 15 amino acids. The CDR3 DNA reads TGTGCCAGCAGCTTAGTGAGGGCCGGCACCGGGGAGCTGTTTTTT. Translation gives CASSLVRAGTGELFF.

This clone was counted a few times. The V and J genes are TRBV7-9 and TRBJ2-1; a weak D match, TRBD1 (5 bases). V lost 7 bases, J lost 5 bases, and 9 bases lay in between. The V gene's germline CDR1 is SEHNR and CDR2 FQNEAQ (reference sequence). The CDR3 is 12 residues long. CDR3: CASISRDNEQFF. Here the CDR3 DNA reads TGTGCCAGCATCTCCAGGGACAATGAGCAGTTCTTC.

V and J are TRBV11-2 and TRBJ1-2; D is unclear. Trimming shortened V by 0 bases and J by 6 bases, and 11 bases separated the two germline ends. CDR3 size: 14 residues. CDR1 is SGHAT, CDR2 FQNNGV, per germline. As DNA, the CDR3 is TGTGCCAGCAGCTTAGATCTACAGTCCAATGGCTACACCTTC. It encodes CASSLDLQSNGYTF. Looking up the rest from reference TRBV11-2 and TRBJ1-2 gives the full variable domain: EAGVAQSPRYKIIEKRQSVAFWCNPISGHATLYWYQQILGQGPKLLIQFQNNGVVDDSQLPKDRFSAERLKGVDSTLKIQPAKLEDSAVYLCASSLDLQSNGYTFGSGTRLTVV.

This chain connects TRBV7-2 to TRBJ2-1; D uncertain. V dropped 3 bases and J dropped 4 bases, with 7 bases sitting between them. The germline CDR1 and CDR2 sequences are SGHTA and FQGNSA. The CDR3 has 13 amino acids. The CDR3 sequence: CASSFNGYNEQFF. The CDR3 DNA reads TGTGCCAGCAGCTTTAACGGATACAATGAGCAGTTCTTC.

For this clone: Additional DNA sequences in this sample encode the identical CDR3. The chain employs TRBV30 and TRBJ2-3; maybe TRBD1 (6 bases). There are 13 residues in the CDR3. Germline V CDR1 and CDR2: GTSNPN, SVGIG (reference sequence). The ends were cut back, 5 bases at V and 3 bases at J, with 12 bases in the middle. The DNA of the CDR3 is TGTGCCTGGTCGCAGGGGCATACAGATACGCAGTATTTT. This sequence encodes CAWSQGHTDTQYF.

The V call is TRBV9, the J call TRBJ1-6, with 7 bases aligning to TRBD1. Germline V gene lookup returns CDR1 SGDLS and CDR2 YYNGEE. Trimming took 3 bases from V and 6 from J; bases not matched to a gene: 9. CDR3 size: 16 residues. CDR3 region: CASSETGYKGNSPLHF. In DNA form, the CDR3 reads TGTGCCAGCAGCGAGACAGGGTACAAGGGTAATTCACCCCTCCACTTT.

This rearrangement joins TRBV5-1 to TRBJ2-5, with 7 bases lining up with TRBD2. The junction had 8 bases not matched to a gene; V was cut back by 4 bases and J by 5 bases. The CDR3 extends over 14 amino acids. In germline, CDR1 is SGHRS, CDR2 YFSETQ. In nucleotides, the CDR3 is TGCGCCAGCAGCGGTGGGAGGGCCCCGGAGACCCAGTACTTC. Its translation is CASSGGRAPETQYF.